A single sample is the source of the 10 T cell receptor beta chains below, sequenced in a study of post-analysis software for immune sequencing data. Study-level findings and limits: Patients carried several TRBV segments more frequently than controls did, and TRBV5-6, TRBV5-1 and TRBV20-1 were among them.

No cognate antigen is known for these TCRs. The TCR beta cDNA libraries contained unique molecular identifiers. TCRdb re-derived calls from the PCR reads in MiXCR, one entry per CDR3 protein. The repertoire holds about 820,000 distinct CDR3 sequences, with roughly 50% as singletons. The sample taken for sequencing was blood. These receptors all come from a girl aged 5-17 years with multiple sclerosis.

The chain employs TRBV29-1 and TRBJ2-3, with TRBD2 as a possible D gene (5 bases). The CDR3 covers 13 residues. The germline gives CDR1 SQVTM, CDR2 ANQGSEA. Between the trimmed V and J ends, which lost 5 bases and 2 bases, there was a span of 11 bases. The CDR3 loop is CSVKGGLTDTQYF. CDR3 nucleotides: TGCAGCGTTAAAGGCGGGCTCACAGATACGCAGTATTTT.

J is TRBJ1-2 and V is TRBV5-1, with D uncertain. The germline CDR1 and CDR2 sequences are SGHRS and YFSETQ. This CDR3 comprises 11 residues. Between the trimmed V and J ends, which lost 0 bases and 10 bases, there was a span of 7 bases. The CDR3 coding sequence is TGCGCCAGCAGCTTGGAACAGAACTACACCTTC. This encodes CASSLEQNYTF.

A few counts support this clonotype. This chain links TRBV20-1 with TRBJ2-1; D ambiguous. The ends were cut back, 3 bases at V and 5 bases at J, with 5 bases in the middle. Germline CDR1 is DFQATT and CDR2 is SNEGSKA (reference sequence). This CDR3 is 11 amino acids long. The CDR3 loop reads CSASRDNEQFF. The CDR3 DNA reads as TGCAGTGCTAGTAGAGACAATGAGCAGTTCTTC.

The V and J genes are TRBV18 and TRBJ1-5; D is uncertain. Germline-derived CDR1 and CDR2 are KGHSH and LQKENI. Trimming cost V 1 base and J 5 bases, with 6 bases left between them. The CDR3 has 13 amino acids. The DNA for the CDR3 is TGTGCCAGCTCACCACAGAGGGATCAGCCCCAGCATTTT. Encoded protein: CASSPQRDQPQHF.

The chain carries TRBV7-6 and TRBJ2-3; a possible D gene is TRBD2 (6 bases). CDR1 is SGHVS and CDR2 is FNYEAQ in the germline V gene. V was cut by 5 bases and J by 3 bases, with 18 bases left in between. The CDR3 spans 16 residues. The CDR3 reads CASSRNPSGGTDTQYF. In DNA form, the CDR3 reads TGTGCCAGCAGCCGGAATCCCTCCGGAGGGACAGATACGCAGTATTTT.

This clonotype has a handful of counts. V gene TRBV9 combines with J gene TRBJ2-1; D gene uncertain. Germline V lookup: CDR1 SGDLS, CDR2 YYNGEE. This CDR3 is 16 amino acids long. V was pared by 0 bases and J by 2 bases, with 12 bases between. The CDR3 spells CASSVGQPVAYNEQFF. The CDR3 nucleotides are TGTGCCAGCAGCGTAGGCCAGCCCGTTGCCTACAATGAGCAGTTCTTC.

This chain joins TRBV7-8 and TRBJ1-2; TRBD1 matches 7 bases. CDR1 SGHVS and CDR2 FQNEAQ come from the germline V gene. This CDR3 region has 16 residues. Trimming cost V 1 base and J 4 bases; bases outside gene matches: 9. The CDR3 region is CASSLGLTGAGYGYTF. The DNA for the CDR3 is TGTGCCAGCAGCTTAGGCCTTACAGGGGCGGGCTATGGCTACACCTTC. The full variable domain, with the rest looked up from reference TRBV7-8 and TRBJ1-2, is GAGVSQSPRYKVAKRGQDVALRCDPISGHVSLFWYQQALGQGPEFLTYFQNEAQLDKSGLPSDRFFAERPEGSVSTLKIQRTQQEDSAVYLCASSLGLTGAGYGYTFGSGTRLTVV.

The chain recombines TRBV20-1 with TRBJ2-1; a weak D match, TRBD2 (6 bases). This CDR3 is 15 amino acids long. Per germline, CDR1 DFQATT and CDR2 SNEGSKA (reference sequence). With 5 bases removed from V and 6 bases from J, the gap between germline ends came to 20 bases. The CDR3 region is CSAVVAAGGGNEQFF. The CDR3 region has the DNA TGCAGTGCTGTAGTAGCGGCTGGGGGTGGCAATGAGCAGTTCTTC.

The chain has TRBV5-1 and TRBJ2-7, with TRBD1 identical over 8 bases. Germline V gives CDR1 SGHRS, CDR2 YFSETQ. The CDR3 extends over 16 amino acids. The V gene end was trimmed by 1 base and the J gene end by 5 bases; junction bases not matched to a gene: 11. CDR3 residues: CASSLTGGSSSHEQYF. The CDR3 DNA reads TGCGCCAGCAGCTTGACAGGGGGGTCCTCTTCTCACGAGCAGTACTTC. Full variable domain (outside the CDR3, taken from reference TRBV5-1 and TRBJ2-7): KAGVTQTPRYLIKTRGQQVTLSCSPISGHRSVSWYQQTPGQGLQFLFEYFSETQRNKGNFPGRFSGRQFSNSRSEMNVSTLELGDSALYLCASSLTGGSSSHEQYFGPGTRLTVT.

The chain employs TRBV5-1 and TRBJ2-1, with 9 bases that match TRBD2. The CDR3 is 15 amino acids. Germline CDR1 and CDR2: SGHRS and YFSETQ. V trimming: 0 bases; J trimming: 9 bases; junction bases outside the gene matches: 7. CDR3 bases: TGCGCCAGCAGCTTGGAGGGAGCGGGGGGAGGTGAGCAGTTCTTC. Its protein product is CASSLEGAGGGEQFF.